The sequence of this T cell receptor beta chain was determined in a study of brain T cells in children with intractable seizures. Clones were sequenced by immunoSEQ multiplex PCR, and TCRdb holds only the in-frame ones, with some missing. The sample includes about 9,000 clones, 65% to 70% of them seen just once. Study results and limitations: Pre- and post-surgery blood differed in depth, so pre-surgery absences may be undersampling. Viral specificity was inferred only from CDR3 similarity; HCMV serostatus was unknown.

The CDR3 totals 12 residues. V gave up 4 bases and J gave up 7 bases, with 10 bases separating them. Per the germline V gene, CDR1 is SGDLS and CDR2 is YYNGEE. Concerning this clone itself: Its specificity is unknown.

Sequencing was limited to surgery cases with top T cell transcript signatures in brain tissue. The TCR originated in a girl aged 2-9 years with tuberous sclerosis and intractable seizures. The input for sequencing was resected brain tissue, taken at surgery. The J gene is TRBJ2-3, the V gene TRBV9, with D hard to call. DNA for the CDR3: TGTGCCAGCAGCCCCGCCGGCTATACGCAGTATTTT. Translated, it gives CASSPAGYTQYF. Looking up the rest from reference TRBV9 and TRBJ2-3 gives the full variable domain: DSGVTQTPKHLITATGQRVTLRCSPRSGDLSVYWYQQSLDQGLQFLIQYYNGEERAKGNILERFSAQQFPDLHSELNLSSLELGDSALYFCASSPAGYTQYFGPGTRLTVL.